These 16 T cell receptor beta chains came from one sample sequenced in a study of blood T cell repertoires in COVID-19. Assay: immunoSEQ multiplex PCR; the TCRdb copy retains only in-frame clones and omits some. This table has 75,000 to 100,000 clones, roughly 86% appearing once. Material for sequencing was peripheral blood. The receptor source for this set is a human donor in a cohort sampled during active COVID-19.

The chain combines TRBV3-1 (or the pseudogene TRBV3-2) with TRBJ2-1, with 9 bases that match TRBD2. Germline values: CDR1 LGHDT, CDR2 YNNKEL (reference sequence). This CDR3 contains 17 residues. The V and J ends lost 4 bases and 6 bases, in that order; junction bases with no gene match: 13. CDR3 region: CASSPQGYGGGANEQFF. CDR3 nucleotide sequence: TGTGCCAGCAGCCCTCAAGGGTACGGCGGGGGGGCCAATGAGCAGTTCTTC.

The V and J genes are TRBV15 and TRBJ2-3, with TRBD1 matching over 10 bases. Germline CDR1 and CDR2: LNHNV and YYDKDF (reference sequence). Unmatched junction bases numbered 7, after V lost 5 bases and J lost 2 bases. The length of the CDR3 is 16 residues. The CDR3 protein is CATSLRDRGPTDTQYF. In nucleotides, the CDR3 is TGTGCCACCAGCCTCCGGGACAGGGGACCCACAGATACGCAGTATTTT.

This clone was seen once. V gene TRBV5-1 combines with J gene TRBJ1-2; tentative D call: TRBD1 (6 bases). Germline CDR1 is SGHRS and CDR2 is YFSETQ. V lost 8 bases, J lost 0 bases, and 11 bases lay in between. The CDR3 loop spans 13 amino acids. The CDR3 nucleotides are TGCGCCAGTAACAGGGATTCTAACTATGGCTACACCTTC. It yields the protein CASNRDSNYGYTF.

The chain has TRBV6-2 or TRBV6-3 and TRBJ1-5; tentatively, D is TRBD1 (5 bases). The V and J ends lost 3 bases and 5 bases respectively, with 14 bases between them. Germline V gene data show CDR1 as MNHEY and CDR2 as SVGEGT. CDR3 length: 15 amino acids. In nucleotides, the CDR3 is TGTGCCAGCAGTTATGTCGGCCAGGGCCATCAGCCCCAGCATTTT. Translated, it gives CASSYVGQGHQPQHF.

The chain employs TRBV27 and TRBJ2-7, with TRBD2 as a possible D gene (6 bases). This CDR3 is built from 11 residues. Germline CDR1 is MNHEY and CDR2 is SMNVEV (reference sequence). Trimming shortened V by 7 bases and J by 6 bases, and 10 bases separated the two germline ends. CDR3 region: CASKLGGEQYF. The CDR3 DNA follows: TGTGCCAGCAAGCTGGGGGGCGAGCAGTACTTC.

The rearrangement joins TRBV18 to TRBJ2-7; maybe TRBD2 (6 bases). Germline values: CDR1 KGHSH, CDR2 LQKENI. V dropped 9 bases and J dropped 0 bases, with 18 bases sitting between them. The CDR3 consists of 15 residues. CDR3 bases: TGTGCCAGTGGGGCGAGGGACTTAAGCTCCTACGAGCAGTACTTC. Translation gives CASGARDLSSYEQYF.

This clone is a singleton in its sample. This chain links TRBV2 with TRBJ1-5, with 12 bases that match TRBD1. Trimming at V came to 8 bases and at J to 4 bases, leaving 12 bases not matched to a gene. Germline V gene lookup returns CDR1 SNHLY and CDR2 FYNNEI. This CDR3 is built from 17 residues. In nucleotides, the CDR3 is TGTGCCAGCGCCCGGGACAGGGGGCTGGGGGGGAATCAGCCCCAGCATTTT. Residues: CASARDRGLGGNQPQHF.

The V gene is TRBV6-2 or TRBV6-3, the J gene TRBJ1-4; TRBD1 agrees at 7 bases. This CDR3 has 16 residues. V shed 6 bases and J 8 bases; nucleotides not matched to a gene: 15. Germline V lookup: CDR1 MNHEY, CDR2 SVGEGT. The CDR3, as DNA: TGTGCCAGCAGCTCACGGCTGGGGACAGTCGGGGAAAAACTGTTTTTT. Translating it yields CASSSRLGTVGEKLFF.

J is TRBJ1-6 and V is TRBV2, with TRBD1 identical over 8 bases. Per the germline V gene, CDR1 is SNHLY and CDR2 is FYNNEI. The CDR3 loop spans 15 amino acids. With 6 bases clipped from V and 9 bases from J, the junction kept 10 bases outside the gene matches. The CDR3 DNA sequence: TGTGCCAGCAGGAGAGGACAGGGAAGGCCTTCACCCCTCCACTTT. Amino acid sequence: CASRRGQGRPSPLHF. The full variable domain, rest sourced from reference TRBV2 and TRBJ1-6, is EPEVTQTPSHQVTQMGQEVILRCVPISNHLYFYWYRQILGQKVEFLVSFYNNEISEKSEIFDDQFSVERPDGSNFTLKIRSTKLEDSAMYFCASRRGQGRPSPLHFGNGTRLTVT.

CDR3: CASSYAAGGPNEQFF. CDR3 DNA sequence: TGTGCCAGCAGTTACGCGGCGGGGGGGCCCAATGAGCAGTTCTTC. This rearrangement joins TRBV6-5 to TRBJ2-1; the match to TRBD2 covers 9 bases. The CDR3 has 15 amino acids. In germline, CDR1 is MNHEY, CDR2 SVGAGI. V shed 2 bases and J 6 bases; nucleotides not matched to a gene: 5.

The V gene is TRBV28, the J gene TRBJ1-4; D is undetermined. In germline, CDR1 is MDHEN, CDR2 SYDVKM. The germline V and J ends were trimmed by 5 bases and 10 bases, with 14 bases remaining between them. The CDR3 loop spans 13 amino acids. This CDR3 reads CASSIGDIGKLFF. The CDR3 coding sequence is TGTGCCAGCAGTATAGGTGACATCGGAAAACTGTTTTTT.

This clone has at least ten counts. The genes are TRBV11-2 and TRBJ1-1; D gene ambiguous. Germline-derived CDR1 and CDR2 are SGHAT and FQNNGV. This CDR3 contains 14 residues. The V end lost 2 bases, the J end lost 1 base, and 8 bases lay between the germline ends. The CDR3 DNA sequence: TGTGCCAGCAGCTTACGCTCAGGGAACACTGAAGCTTTCTTT. It is translated as CASSLRSGNTEAFF.

V is TRBV7-2 and J is TRBJ2-7, with D maybe TRBD1 (6 bases). From germline, CDR1 is SGHTA and CDR2 FQGNSA. The CDR3 totals 15 residues. V lost 5 bases and J lost 7, with 21 bases in between. The CDR3 region has the DNA TGTGCCAGCAGCACGACAGGACCATTCACCACAGAGCAGTACTTC. Its translation is CASSTTGPFTTEQYF. The full variable domain, rest sourced from reference TRBV7-2 and TRBJ2-7, is GAGVSQSPSNKVTEKGKDVELRCDPISGHTALYWYRQSLGQGLEFLIYFQGNSAPDKSGLPSDRFSAERTGGSVSTLTIQRTQQEDSAVYLCASSTTGPFTTEQYFGPGTRLTVT.

CDR3 coding DNA: TGTGCCAGCTCTCCGACAGGGGTCGATCAGCCCCAGCATTTT. Its protein product is CASSPTGVDQPQHF. The chain joins TRBV18 to TRBJ1-5, with 8 bases identical to TRBD1. J was trimmed by 5 bases and V by 6 bases; bases with no gene match: 6. The CDR3 is 14 amino acids. Germline CDR1 and CDR2: KGHSH and LQKENI.

The chain uses TRBV18 and TRBJ1-3; a possible D gene is TRBD1 (6 bases). Trimming stripped 2 bases from V and 5 bases from J, with 13 bases between. Germline V gene lookup returns CDR1 KGHSH and CDR2 LQKENI. The CDR3 length is 15 residues. In nucleotides, the CDR3 is TGTGCCAGCTCACCAACGAGCGGACAGCGAAACACCATATATTTT. Residues: CASSPTSGQRNTIYF.

This chain uses TRBV4-1 with TRBJ1-2; D unresolved. The V and J ends lost 2 bases and 8 bases respectively, with 12 bases between them. The CDR3 extends over 13 amino acids. Germline V CDR1 and CDR2: MGHRA, YSYEKL. CDR3 loop: CASSQFGLRGYTF. The DNA of the CDR3 is TGCGCCAGCAGCCAATTTGGGCTTCGAGGCTACACCTTC.